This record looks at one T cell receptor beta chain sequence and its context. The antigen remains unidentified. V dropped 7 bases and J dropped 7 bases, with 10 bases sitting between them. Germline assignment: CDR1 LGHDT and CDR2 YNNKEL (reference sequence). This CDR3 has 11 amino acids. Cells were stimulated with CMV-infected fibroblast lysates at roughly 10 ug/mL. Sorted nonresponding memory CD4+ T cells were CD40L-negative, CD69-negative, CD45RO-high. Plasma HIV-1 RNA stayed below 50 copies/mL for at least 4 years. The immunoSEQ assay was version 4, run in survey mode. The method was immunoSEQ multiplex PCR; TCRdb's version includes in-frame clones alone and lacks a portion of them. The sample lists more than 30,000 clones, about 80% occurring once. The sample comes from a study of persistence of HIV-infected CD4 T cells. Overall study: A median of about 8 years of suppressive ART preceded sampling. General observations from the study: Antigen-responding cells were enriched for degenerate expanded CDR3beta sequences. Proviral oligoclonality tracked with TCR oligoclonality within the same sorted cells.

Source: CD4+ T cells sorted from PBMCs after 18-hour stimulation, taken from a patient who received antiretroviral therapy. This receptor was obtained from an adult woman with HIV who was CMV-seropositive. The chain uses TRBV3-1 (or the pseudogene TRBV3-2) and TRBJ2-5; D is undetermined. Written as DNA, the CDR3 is TGTGCCAGCACACGCGAAGGGACCCAGTACTTC. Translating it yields CASTREGTQYF.